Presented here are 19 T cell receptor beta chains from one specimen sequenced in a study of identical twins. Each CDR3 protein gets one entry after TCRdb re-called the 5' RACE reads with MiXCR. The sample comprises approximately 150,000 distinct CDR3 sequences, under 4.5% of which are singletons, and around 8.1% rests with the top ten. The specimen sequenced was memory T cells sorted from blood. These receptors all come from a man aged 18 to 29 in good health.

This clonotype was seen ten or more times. DNA of the CDR3: TGCGCCAGCAGCTTAACAGGGGGTTACAATGAGCAGTTCTTC. Protein product: CASSLTGGYNEQFF. The V and J genes are TRBV5-1 and TRBJ2-1, with TRBD1 identical over 8 bases. Germline loops: CDR1 SGHRS, CDR2 YFSETQ. The V gene end was trimmed by 2 bases and the J gene end by 4 bases; junction bases not matched to a gene: 2. The CDR3 is made up of 14 amino acids. The entire variable domain, with the rest obtained from reference TRBV5-1 and TRBJ2-1, is as follows: KAGVTQTPRYLIKTRGQQVTLSCSPISGHRSVSWYQQTPGQGLQFLFEYFSETQRNKGNFPGRFSGRQFSNSRSEMNVSTLELGDSALYLCASSLTGGYNEQFFGPGTRLTVL.

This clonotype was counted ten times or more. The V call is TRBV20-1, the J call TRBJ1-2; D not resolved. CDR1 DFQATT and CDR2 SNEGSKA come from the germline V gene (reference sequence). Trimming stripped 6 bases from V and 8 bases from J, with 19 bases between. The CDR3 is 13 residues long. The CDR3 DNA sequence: TGCAGTGCCCAGAGTGGTTTGGGCGGCGGCTACACCTTC. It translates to CSAQSGLGGGYTF.

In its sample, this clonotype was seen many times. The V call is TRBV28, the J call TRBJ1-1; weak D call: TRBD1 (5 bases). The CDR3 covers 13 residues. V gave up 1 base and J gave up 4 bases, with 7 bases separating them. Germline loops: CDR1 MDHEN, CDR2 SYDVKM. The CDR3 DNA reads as TGTGCCAGCAGTTTATCGGGGGGCACTGAAGCTTTCTTT. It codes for CASSLSGGTEAFF. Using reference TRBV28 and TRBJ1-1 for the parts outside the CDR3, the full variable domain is DVKVTQSSRYLVKRTGEKVFLECVQDMDHENMFWYRQDPGLGLRLIYFSYDVKMKEKGDIPEGYSVSREKKERFSLILESASTNQTSMYLCASSLSGGTEAFFGQGTRLTVV.

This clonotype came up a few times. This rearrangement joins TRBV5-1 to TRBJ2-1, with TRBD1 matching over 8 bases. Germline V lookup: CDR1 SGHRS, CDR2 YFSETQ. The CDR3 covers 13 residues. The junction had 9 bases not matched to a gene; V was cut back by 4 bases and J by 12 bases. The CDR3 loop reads CASSAGQGRRQFF. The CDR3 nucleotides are TGCGCCAGCAGCGCCGGACAGGGCCGGAGGCAGTTCTTC. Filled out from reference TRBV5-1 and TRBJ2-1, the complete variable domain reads KAGVTQTPRYLIKTRGQQVTLSCSPISGHRSVSWYQQTPGQGLQFLFEYFSETQRNKGNFPGRFSGRQFSNSRSEMNVSTLELGDSALYLCASSAGQGRRQFFGPGTRLTVL.

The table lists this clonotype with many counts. CDR3 DNA sequence: TGTGCCAGCCTGAAAACAGATTCTAATTCACCCCTCCACTTT. Its translation: CASLKTDSNSPLHF. The chain has TRBV6-1 and TRBJ1-6; no definite D call. CDR1 MNHNS and CDR2 SASEGT come from the germline V gene. The CDR3 is 14 amino acids. V was clipped by 8 bases and J by 6 bases, with 14 bases between them.

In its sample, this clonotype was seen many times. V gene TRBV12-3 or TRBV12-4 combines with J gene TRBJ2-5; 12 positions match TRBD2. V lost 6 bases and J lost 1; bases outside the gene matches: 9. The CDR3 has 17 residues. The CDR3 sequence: CASSPGLAGRVQETQYF. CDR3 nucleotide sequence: TGTGCCAGCAGCCCCGGACTAGCGGGGAGAGTCCAAGAGACCCAGTACTTC.

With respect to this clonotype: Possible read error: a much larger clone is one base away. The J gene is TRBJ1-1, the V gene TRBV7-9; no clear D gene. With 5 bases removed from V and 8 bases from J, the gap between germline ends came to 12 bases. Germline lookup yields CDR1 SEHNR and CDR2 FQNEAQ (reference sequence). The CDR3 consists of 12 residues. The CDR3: CASSSGEAEAFF. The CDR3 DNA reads TGTGCCAGCAGCAGCGGGGAGGCCGAAGCTTTCTTT. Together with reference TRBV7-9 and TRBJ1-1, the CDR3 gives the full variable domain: DTGVSQNPRHKITKRGQNVTFRCDPISEHNRLYWYRQTLGQGPEFLTYFQNEAQLEKSRLLSDRFSAERPKGSFSTLEIQRTEQGDSAMYLCASSSGEAEAFFGQGTRLTVV.

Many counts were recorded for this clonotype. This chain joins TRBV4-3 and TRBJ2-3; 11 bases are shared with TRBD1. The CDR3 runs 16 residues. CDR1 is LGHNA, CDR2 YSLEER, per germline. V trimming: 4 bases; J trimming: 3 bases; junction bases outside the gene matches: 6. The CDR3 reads CASSPRGQGATDTQYF. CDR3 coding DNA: TGCGCCAGCAGCCCTAGAGGACAGGGGGCAACAGATACGCAGTATTTT.

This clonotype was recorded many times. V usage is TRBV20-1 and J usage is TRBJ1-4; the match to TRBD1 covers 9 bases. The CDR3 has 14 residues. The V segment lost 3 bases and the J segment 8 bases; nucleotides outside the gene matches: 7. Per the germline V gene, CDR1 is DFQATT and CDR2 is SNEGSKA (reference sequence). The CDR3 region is CSARKGTGHEKLFF. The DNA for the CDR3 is TGCAGTGCTAGGAAGGGGACAGGGCACGAAAAACTGTTTTTT.

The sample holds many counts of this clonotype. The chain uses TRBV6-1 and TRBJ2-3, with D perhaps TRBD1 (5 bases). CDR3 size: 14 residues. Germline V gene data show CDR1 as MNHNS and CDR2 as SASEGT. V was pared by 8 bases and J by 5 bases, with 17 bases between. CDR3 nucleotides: TGTGCCAGCGCAGGGATACGCGCGCGAGATACGCAGTATTTT. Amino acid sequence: CASAGIRARDTQYF.

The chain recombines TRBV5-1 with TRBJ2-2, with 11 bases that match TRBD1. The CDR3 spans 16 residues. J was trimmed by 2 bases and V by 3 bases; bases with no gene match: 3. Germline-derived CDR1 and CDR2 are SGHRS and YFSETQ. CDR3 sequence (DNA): TGCGCCAGCAGCTGGACAGGGGGCGCAAACACCGGGGAGCTGTTTTTT. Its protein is CASSWTGGANTGELFF.

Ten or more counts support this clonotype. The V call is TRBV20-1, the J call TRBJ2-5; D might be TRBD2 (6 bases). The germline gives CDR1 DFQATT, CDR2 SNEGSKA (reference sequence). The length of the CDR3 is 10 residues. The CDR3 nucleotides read TGCAGCGCGGGGTACGGGACCCAGTACTTC. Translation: CSAGYGTQYF.

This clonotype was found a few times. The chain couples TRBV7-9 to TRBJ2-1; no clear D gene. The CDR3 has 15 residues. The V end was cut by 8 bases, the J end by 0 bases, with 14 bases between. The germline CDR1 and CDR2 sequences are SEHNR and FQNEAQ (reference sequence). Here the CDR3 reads CASSRGSSSYNEQFF. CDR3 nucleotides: TGTGCCAGCTCCAGAGGCTCGAGCTCCTACAATGAGCAGTTCTTC.

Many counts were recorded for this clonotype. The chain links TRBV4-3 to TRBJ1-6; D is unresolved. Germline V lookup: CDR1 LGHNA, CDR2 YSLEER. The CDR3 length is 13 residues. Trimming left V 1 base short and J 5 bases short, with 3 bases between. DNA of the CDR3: TGCGCCAGCAGCCAAGGGAATAATTCACCCCTCCACTTT. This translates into CASSQGNNSPLHF.

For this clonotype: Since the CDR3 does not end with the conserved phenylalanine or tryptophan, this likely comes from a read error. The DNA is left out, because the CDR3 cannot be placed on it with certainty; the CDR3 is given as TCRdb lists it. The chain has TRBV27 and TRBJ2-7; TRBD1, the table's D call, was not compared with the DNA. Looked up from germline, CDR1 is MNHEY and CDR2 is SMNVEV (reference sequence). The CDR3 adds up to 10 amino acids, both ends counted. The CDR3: CASSSRVGGS.

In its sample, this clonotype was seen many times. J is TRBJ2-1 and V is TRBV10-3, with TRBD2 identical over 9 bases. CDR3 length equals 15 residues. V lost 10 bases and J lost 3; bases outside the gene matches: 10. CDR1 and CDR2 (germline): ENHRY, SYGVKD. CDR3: CATQPGTSNYNEQFF. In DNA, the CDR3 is TGTGCCACCCAGCCCGGGACTAGCAACTACAATGAGCAGTTCTTC.

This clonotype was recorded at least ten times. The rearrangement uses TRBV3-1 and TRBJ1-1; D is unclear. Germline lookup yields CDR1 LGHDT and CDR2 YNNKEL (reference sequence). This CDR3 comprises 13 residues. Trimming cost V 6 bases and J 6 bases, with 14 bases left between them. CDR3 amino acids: CASRLLPVSEAFF. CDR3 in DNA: TGTGCCAGCAGACTCCTCCCGGTATCTGAAGCTTTCTTT.

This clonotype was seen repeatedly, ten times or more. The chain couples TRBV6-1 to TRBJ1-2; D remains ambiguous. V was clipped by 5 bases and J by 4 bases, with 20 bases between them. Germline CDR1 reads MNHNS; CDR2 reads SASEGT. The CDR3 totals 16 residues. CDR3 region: CASSQARIQAPYGYTF. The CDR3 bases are TGTGCCAGCAGTCAGGCGAGGATCCAGGCGCCCTATGGCTACACCTTC.

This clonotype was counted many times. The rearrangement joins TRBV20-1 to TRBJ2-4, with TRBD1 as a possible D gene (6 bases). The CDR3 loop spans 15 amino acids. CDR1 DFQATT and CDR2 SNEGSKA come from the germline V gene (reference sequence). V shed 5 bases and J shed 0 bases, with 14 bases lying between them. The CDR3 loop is CSASQGGLAKNIQYF. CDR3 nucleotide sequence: TGCAGTGCTTCCCAAGGGGGTCTAGCCAAAAACATTCAGTACTTC.